This T cell receptor (beta chain) came from a study of T cells expressing NK-cell markers. Across the study: The study drew TCR beta repertoires from sorted CD3+CD56+NKG2C+, CD3+CD56+NKG2C- and CD3+CD56-NKG2C+ T cells. Eight donors were sequenced, of whom seven were HCMV-seropositive, while the remaining one was HCMV-seronegative.

From its re-call of the 5' RACE reads, TCRdb lists each CDR3 protein once, without DNA. The table lists 90,000 to 130,000 distinct CDR3 sequences. This CDR3 region has 15 residues. Germline values: CDR1 SGHKS, CDR2 YYEKEE (reference sequence). The sequence derives from a woman between 18 and 70 years old in good health. Sequencing was done on a sample of blood T cells: a sorted CD56 or NKG2C T cell subset, CD4+ or CD8+ T cells, or bulk PBMC T cells (not recorded which). V usage is TRBV5-5 and J usage is TRBJ2-1; TCRdb calls TRBD2, which cannot be checked without DNA. The CDR3 reads CASSLLASGQGEQFF.